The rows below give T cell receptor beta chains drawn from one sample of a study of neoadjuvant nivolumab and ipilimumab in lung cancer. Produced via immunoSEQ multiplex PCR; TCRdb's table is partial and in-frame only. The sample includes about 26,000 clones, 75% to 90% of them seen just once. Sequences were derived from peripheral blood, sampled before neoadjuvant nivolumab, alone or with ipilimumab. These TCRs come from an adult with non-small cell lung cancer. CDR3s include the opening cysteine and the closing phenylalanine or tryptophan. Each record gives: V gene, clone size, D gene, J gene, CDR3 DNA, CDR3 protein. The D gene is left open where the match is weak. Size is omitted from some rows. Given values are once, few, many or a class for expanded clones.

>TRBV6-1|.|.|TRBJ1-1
TGTGCCAGCAGTGACTTTCGGGAGAACACTGAAGCTTTCTTT
CASSDFRENTEAFF
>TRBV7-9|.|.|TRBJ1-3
TGTGCCAGCAGCTTAGGAAACACCATATATTTT
CASSLGNTIYF
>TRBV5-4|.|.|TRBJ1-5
TGTGCCAGCAGCTTGGCCGGGGAACAGCCCCAGCATTTT
CASSLAGEQPQHF
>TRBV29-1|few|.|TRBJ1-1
TGCAGCTGTCAGGGCGGAGGACTCGGCACTGAAGCTTTCTTT
CSCQGGGLGTEAFF
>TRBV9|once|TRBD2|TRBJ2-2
TGTGCCAGCAGCGTAGCAGCGGGGGGGCCCGGGGAGCTGTTTTTT
CASSVAAGGPGELFF
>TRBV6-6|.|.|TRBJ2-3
TGTGCCAGCGCTATAGGGGGGTTCACAGATACGCAGTATTTT
CASAIGGFTDTQYF
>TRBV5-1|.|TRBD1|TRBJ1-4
TGCGCCAGCAGCTTGGGGACAGGGTTAACTAATGAAAAACTGTTTTTT
CASSLGTGLTNEKLFF
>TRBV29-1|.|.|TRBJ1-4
TGCAGCGTTGAATCGACATTGGGGGAAAAACTGTTTTTT
CSVESTLGEKLFF
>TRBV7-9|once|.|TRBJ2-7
TGTGCCAGCAGCATAGGTGGGCAGGAGATTGAGCAGTACTTC
CASSIGGQEIEQYF
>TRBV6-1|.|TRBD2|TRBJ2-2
TGTGCCAGCAGTGATGGAACTAGCGGGGGGGCGTTGGTGGCCGGGGAGCTGTTTTTT
CASSDGTSGGALVAGELFF
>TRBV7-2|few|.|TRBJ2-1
TGTGCCAGCAGCTTAGAACAGGGCCGGATCGAGTTCTTC
CASSLEQGRIEFF
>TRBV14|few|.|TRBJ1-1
TGTGCCAGCAGCCGCCGAGAAGGGCTAATGAACACTGAAGCTTTCTTT
CASSRREGLMNTEAFF
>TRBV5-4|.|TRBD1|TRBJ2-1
TGTGCCAGCAGCGCAGGACAGGGTAACTACAATGAGCAGTTCTTC
CASSAGQGNYNEQFF
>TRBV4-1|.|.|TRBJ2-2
TGCGCCAGCAGCCAAGAAGGGGCGCCTAACACCGGGGAGCTGTTTTTT
CASSQEGAPNTGELFF
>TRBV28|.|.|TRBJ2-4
TGTGCCAGCAGCCCCGGAGCAACCAAAAACATTCAGTACTTC
CASSPGATKNIQYF
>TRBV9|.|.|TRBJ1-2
TGTGCCAGCAGCGTAGGGGGCACCTATGGCTACACCTTC
CASSVGGTYGYTF
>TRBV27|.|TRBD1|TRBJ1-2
TGTGCCAGCAGCGCCGGGACAGGGTTTTATGGCTACACCTTC
CASSAGTGFYGYTF
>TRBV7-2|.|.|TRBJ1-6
TGTGCCAGCAGCTTAGCGACGATGGGGACACCCCTCCACTTT
CASSLATMGTPLHF
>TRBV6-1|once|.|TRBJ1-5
TGTGCCAGCCACTGGGACACTCAGCCCCAGCATTTT
CASHWDTQPQHF
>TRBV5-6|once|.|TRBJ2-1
TGTGCCAGCAGCTTGATGAGCTATACTAGCTCCTACAATGAGCAGTTCTTC
CASSLMSYTSSYNEQFF
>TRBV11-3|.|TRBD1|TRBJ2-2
TGTGCCAGCAGCTTAAGGGGGACAGCGAACACCGGGGAGCTGTTTTTT
CASSLRGTANTGELFF
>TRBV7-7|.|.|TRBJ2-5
TGTGCCAGCAGCTTAGGGGGGACTCCAGGGGCCCAGTACTTC
CASSLGGTPGAQYF
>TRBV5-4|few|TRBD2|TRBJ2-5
TGTGCCAGCAGCCGACTAGCGGGGAAAGAGACCCAGTACTTC
CASSRLAGKETQYF
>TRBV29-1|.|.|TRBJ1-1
TGCAGCGTTGAAGTGTCGAACACTGAAGCTTTCTTT
CSVEVSNTEAFF
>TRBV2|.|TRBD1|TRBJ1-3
TGTGCCAGCAGCCTCGGGACAGGGGCTGGAAACACCATATATTTT
CASSLGTGAGNTIYF
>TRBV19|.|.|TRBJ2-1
TGTGCCAGTAGGGCCGAGGGACGTAGCTCCTACAATGAGCAGTTCTTC
CASRAEGRSSYNEQFF
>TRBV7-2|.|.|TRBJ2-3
TGTGCCAGCAGCTCCTCCGGAGATACGCAGTATTTT
CASSSSGDTQYF
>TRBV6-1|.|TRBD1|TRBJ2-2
TGTGCCAGCAGGCAGGACAGGGAGCCCGGGGAGCTGTTTTTT
CASRQDREPGELFF
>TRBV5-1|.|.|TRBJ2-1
TGCGCCAGCAGCTTGAGAGTCAATGAGCAGTTCTTC
CASSLRVNEQFF
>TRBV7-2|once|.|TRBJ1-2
TGTGCCAGCAGCTTTGTATCAAACTATGGCTACACCTTC
CASSFVSNYGYTF
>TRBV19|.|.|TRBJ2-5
TGTGCCAGTAGTCCGGGGGAGACCCAGTACTTC
CASSPGETQYF
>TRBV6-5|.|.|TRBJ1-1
TGTGCCAGCAGAAACTCCGGGACAGAAGCTTTCTTT
CASRNSGTEAFF
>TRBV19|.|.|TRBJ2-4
TGTGCCAGTAGTAAACTCGAGGGGGGAACCAAAAACATTCAGTACTTC
CASSKLEGGTKNIQYF
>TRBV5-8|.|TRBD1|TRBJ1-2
TGTGCCAGCAGTTACCCGGGACAGGGGGATGGCTACACCTTC
CASSYPGQGDGYTF
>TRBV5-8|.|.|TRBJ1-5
TGTGCCAGCAGCTTGGCGGCGGTCGTCAAGAGAAATCAGCCCCAGCATTTT
CASSLAAVVKRNQPQHF
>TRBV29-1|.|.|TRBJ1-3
TGCAGCGTCGCGACATACTCTGGAAACACCATATATTTT
CSVATYSGNTIYF
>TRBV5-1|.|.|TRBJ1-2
TGCGCCAGCAGCTTAGACGGGTTTATCTATGGCTACACCTTC
CASSLDGFIYGYTF
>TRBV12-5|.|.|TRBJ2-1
TGTGCTAGTGGTTTGGGACTCCTCAATGAGCAGTTCTTC
CASGLGLLNEQFF
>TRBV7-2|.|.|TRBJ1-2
TGTGCCAGCAGCTACCCCTCGTATGGCTACACCTTC
CASSYPSYGYTF
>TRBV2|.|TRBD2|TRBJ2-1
TGTGCCAGCAGTTGGGAGGGTCTAGGCGATGAGCAGTTCTTC
CASSWEGLGDEQFF
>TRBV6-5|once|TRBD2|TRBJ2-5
TGTGCCAGCAGTTTTCGGGGGGGGCAGGAGACCCAGTACTTC
CASSFRGGQETQYF
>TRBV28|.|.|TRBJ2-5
TGTGCCAGCAGTTTAAGGCGGGGCCCACAAGAGACCCAGTACTTC
CASSLRRGPQETQYF
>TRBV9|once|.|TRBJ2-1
TGTGCCAGCAGCGTATTCAGGAGCTCCTACAATGAGCAGTTCTTC
CASSVFRSSYNEQFF
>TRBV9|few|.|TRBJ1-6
TGTGCCAGCAGCGTAGACGACAGTTATTCACCCCTCCACTTT
CASSVDDSYSPLHF
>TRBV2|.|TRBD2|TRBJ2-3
TGTGCCAGTCGGGGGGGCCTGGCAGATACGCAGTATTTT
CASRGGLADTQYF
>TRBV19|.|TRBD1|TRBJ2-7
TGTGCCAGTAGTAGGACCGGGACAGGGCCCTACGAGCAGTACTTC
CASSRTGTGPYEQYF
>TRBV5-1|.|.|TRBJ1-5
TGCGCCAGCAGCTTAGAGGGTTCCGAATATCAGCCCCAGCATTTT
CASSLEGSEYQPQHF
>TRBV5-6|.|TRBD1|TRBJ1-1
TGTGCCAGCACCAAACAGGGGGCGGTGGGCACTGAAGCTTTCTTT
CASTKQGAVGTEAFF
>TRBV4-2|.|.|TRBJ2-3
TGTGCCAGCAGCCAAGTCGGGGCCAGCACAGATACGCAGTATTTT
CASSQVGASTDTQYF